What follows are 15 T cell receptor beta chains derived from one specimen sequenced in a study of cytomegalovirus exposure and HLA in healthy donors. TCRdb keeps only in-frame clones here, not all; method: immunoSEQ multiplex PCR. The sample comprises under 200,000 clones, nearly 90% of which are singletons, and about 9.3% rests with the top ten. Sequenced: PBMCs. These receptor sequences come from a woman aged 18-30 years in good health and CMV-seropositive.

The chain uses TRBV7-3 and TRBJ2-1; no firm D call. V lost 3 bases and J lost 5, with 5 bases in between. Germline V gene data show CDR1 as SGHTA and CDR2 as FQGTGA. The CDR3 is made up of 12 amino acids. Here the CDR3 DNA reads TGTGCCAGCAGCTTGGCCAACAATGAGCAGTTCTTC. Protein: CASSLANNEQFF.

This clone was counted at least ten times. This chain joins TRBV7-8 and TRBJ2-7; D possibly corresponds to TRBD2 (6 bases). The V end lost 0 bases, the J end lost 4 bases, and 10 bases lay between the germline ends. The CDR3 extends over 14 amino acids. Per germline, CDR1 SGHVS and CDR2 FQNEAQ. For the CDR3, the DNA is TGTGCCAGCAGCTTAGCGGACTACGGTTACGAGCAGTACTTC. Amino acids: CASSLADYGYEQYF.

The J gene is TRBJ2-5, the V gene TRBV4-2; 7 positions agree with TRBD2. Germline loops: CDR1 LGHNA, CDR2 YNFKEQ. The length of the CDR3 is 15 residues. The trim removed 6 bases at V and 5 bases at J, leaving 12 bases unmatched. For the CDR3, the DNA is TGTGCCAGCAGTCGGAGACTAGCAGTAGGGGAGACCCAGTACTTC. Translated, it gives CASSRRLAVGETQYF.

The V gene is TRBV28, the J gene TRBJ1-5; weak D call: TRBD1 (5 bases). V lost 7 bases and J lost 0, with 19 bases in between. This CDR3 is 17 amino acids long. Per the germline V gene, CDR1 is MDHEN and CDR2 is SYDVKM. The CDR3 loop reads CASTHRTYYNSNQPQHF. The CDR3, as DNA: TGTGCCAGCACCCATAGGACATACTATAATAGCAATCAGCCCCAGCATTTT.

DNA for the CDR3: TGTGCCAGCAGCGTACCAGGAGGGGAGACCCAGTACTTC. Encoded protein: CASSVPGGETQYF. This sequence joins TRBV9 and TRBJ2-5; a weak D match, TRBD2 (6 bases). The CDR3 extends over 13 amino acids. V was cut by 1 base and J by 5 bases, with 9 bases left in between. CDR1 and CDR2 from the germline V gene are SGDLS and YYNGEE.

V and J are TRBV6-5 and TRBJ2-1, with D possibly being TRBD2 (6 bases). Trimming shortened V by 7 bases and J by 10 bases, and 17 bases separated the two germline ends. The CDR3 extends over 13 amino acids. From germline, CDR1 is MNHEY and CDR2 SVGAGI. The CDR3 sequence: CASTFRRGREQFF. The CDR3 bases are TGTGCCAGCACCTTCCGGAGGGGAAGGGAGCAGTTCTTC.

The V call is TRBV6-5, the J call TRBJ1-5; D possibly corresponds to TRBD1 (5 bases). V lost 8 bases and J lost 2, with 10 bases in between. Germline CDR1 reads MNHEY; CDR2 reads SVGAGI. The CDR3 spans 13 residues. CDR3 amino acids: CASCRGGNQPQHF. For the CDR3, the DNA is TGTGCCAGCTGTAGGGGCGGCAATCAGCCCCAGCATTTT.

The V call is TRBV7-9, the J call TRBJ2-7, with TRBD1 as a possible D gene (6 bases). CDR1 and CDR2 from the germline V gene are SEHNR and FQNEAQ (reference sequence). CDR3 size: 14 residues. V was pared by 1 base and J by 4 bases, with 11 bases between. CDR3 residues: CASSLGQAGYEQYF. CDR3 DNA: TGTGCCAGCAGCTTAGGACAGGCCGGGTACGAGCAGTACTTC.

The chain combines TRBV5-6 with TRBJ2-1; 8 nucleotides agree with TRBD2. CDR1 is SGHDT, CDR2 YYEEEE, per germline. V dropped 5 bases and J dropped 8; count of bases not matched to a gene: 12. The CDR3 is 15 residues long. CDR3 in amino acids: CASSKGLDFFDEQFF. The CDR3 DNA reads as TGTGCCAGCAGTAAGGGACTAGATTTTTTCGATGAGCAGTTCTTC.

V usage is TRBV6-5 and J usage is TRBJ2-1, with 7 bases that match TRBD1. The CDR3 loop spans 13 amino acids. With V trimmed by 7 bases and J by 8 bases, 8 bases remained unmatched. CDR1 is MNHEY, CDR2 SVGAGI, per germline. The CDR3 here is CASTQTGMDEQFF. In nucleotides, the CDR3 is TGTGCCAGCACCCAGACAGGGATGGATGAGCAGTTCTTC.

The chain uses TRBV19 and TRBJ2-5; a weak D match, TRBD1 (6 bases). This CDR3 has 15 amino acids. The germline V gene has CDR1 LNHDA and CDR2 SQIVND (reference sequence). V was clipped by 2 bases and J by 5 bases, with 15 bases between them. The CDR3 DNA is TGTGCCAGTAGTATAAACCCAGGGCAGGGGGAGACCCAGTACTTC. This encodes CASSINPGQGETQYF. Drawing the rest from reference TRBV19 and TRBJ2-5, the complete variable domain is DGGITQSPKYLFRKEGQNVTLSCEQNLNHDAMYWYRQDPGQGLRLIYYSQIVNDFQKGDIAEGYSVSREKKESFPLTVTSAQKNPTAFYLCASSINPGQGETQYFGPGTRLLVL.

The chain couples TRBV5-1 to TRBJ2-1, with no clear D. The CDR3 has 14 residues. The ends were cut back, 0 bases at V and 6 bases at J, with 10 bases in the middle. Germline V gene data show CDR1 as SGHRS and CDR2 as YFSETQ. CDR3 sequence (DNA): TGCGCCAGCAGCTTGGGACTCCCGATCAATGAGCAGTTCTTC. Translating it yields CASSLGLPINEQFF.

CDR3 residues: CAISESEWDSGARPFF. In DNA form, the CDR3 reads TGTGCCATCAGTGAGTCGGAGTGGGATAGCGGGGCCCGACCGTTCTTC. This chain uses TRBV10-3 with TRBJ2-1; 8 bases are shared with TRBD2. This CDR3 region has 16 residues. In germline, CDR1 is ENHRY, CDR2 SYGVKD. The V and J ends lost 0 bases and 15 bases, in that order; junction bases with no gene match: 16.

The rearrangement joins TRBV6-5 to TRBJ1-1; D possibly corresponds to TRBD1 (6 bases). V was clipped by 7 bases and J by 11 bases, with 17 bases between them. Germline lookup yields CDR1 MNHEY and CDR2 SVGAGI. This CDR3 region has 12 residues. The CDR3 DNA reads as TGTGCCAGCACCTCCGGCGGGGGCACGGCTTTCTTT. Its protein product is CASTSGGGTAFF.

The chain links TRBV7-8 to TRBJ2-1, with D maybe TRBD1 (5 bases). From germline, CDR1 is SGHVS and CDR2 FQNEAQ. This CDR3 spans 12 amino acids. The V and J ends lost 5 bases and 10 bases respectively, with 12 bases between them. CDR3 nucleotides: TGTGCCAGCAGCAAAAACCAGGGAGAGCAGTTCTTC. Protein product: CASSKNQGEQFF.